This T cell receptor (beta chain) was identified in a study of blood T cell repertoires in COVID-19. Overall study: PBMCs, B-cell-depleted T cells, or T cells provided the cDNA or gDNA that made up the material.

Those enrolled, adults aged roughly 18 to 90 years, came from about two dozen US areas. Donors were grouped by their self-reported clinical history. The V gene's germline CDR1 is SSHAT and CDR2 FNYEAQ (reference sequence). The CDR3 covers 16 residues. Remarks on this clone: A read error may account for a junction end that differs from germline.

Sequencing was performed with immunoSEQ multiplex PCR; in TCRdb, only in-frame clones are kept and a portion is missing. This sample yields about 240,000 clones, of which roughly 86% are seen a single time; 2% to 3% belongs to the top ten. This receptor was obtained from a woman younger than 45 with acute COVID-19. Sequencing was performed on PBMCs or T cells enriched from blood (not recorded which). V and J are TRBV7-7 and TRBJ2-1; TRBD1 agrees at 10 bases. CDR3 nucleotide sequence: TGTGCTAGCAGCTTAGGGACAGGGGATGTGTACAATGAGCAGTTCTTC. This codes for CASSLGTGDVYNEQFF.